A single sample gave rise to the 5 T cell receptor beta chains below, sequenced in a study of memory CD4+ T cells and cytomegalovirus serostatus. Assay: immunoSEQ multiplex PCR; the TCRdb copy retains only in-frame clones and omits some. The table has approximately 46,000 clones, around 76% seen once; the top ten hold less than 1.5%. Single viable CD3+CD4+CD8-CD45RO+ cells were sorted as the memory CD4+ T cells. Specimen: memory CD4+ T cells from blood. The receptors were sampled from an adult in good health and CMV-seropositive.

V and J are TRBV19 and TRBJ1-6, with D tentatively TRBD1 (5 bases). The CDR3 consists of 16 residues. Germline CDR1 reads LNHDA; CDR2 reads SQIVND (reference sequence). V lost 5 bases and J 8 bases, leaving 19 bases between the germline ends. DNA for the CDR3: TGTGCCAGTAGTCCCGGGACCGCACGAGGGGATTCACCCCTCCACTTT. Protein sequence: CASSPGTARGDSPLHF.

This clone has a handful of counts. V usage is TRBV7-2 and J usage is TRBJ2-2; 14 nucleotides agree with TRBD2. Germline assignment: CDR1 SGHTA and CDR2 FQGNSA. Unmatched junction bases numbered 11, after V lost 0 bases and J lost 2 bases. This CDR3 comprises 21 residues. The CDR3 region is CASSLAATGLAGAGNTGELFF. In nucleotides, the CDR3 is TGTGCCAGCAGCTTAGCAGCGACGGGACTAGCGGGGGCCGGTAACACCGGGGAGCTGTTTTTT.

The chain has TRBV7-2 and TRBJ2-3, with 9 bases identical to TRBD2. The CDR3 covers 17 residues. The J segment lost 3 bases and the V segment lost 3 bases, leaving 10 bases of the junction unmatched. The germline V gene has CDR1 SGHTA and CDR2 FQGNSA. The CDR3 DNA sequence: TGTGCCAGCAGCTTCCTCTCGCGGGGGGGCCGGACAGATACGCAGTATTTT. It yields the protein CASSFLSRGGRTDTQYF.

The genes are TRBV6-5 and TRBJ2-1; 9 bases map to TRBD1. V lost 3 bases, J lost 4 bases, and 4 bases stayed unmatched. This CDR3 has 15 residues. From germline, CDR1 is MNHEY and CDR2 SVGAGI. CDR3 nucleotide sequence: TGTGCCAGCAGTTATCCGGGACAGGGATACAATGAGCAGTTCTTC. Amino acids: CASSYPGQGYNEQFF.

This clone occurred once. The genes are TRBV5-4 and TRBJ2-3, with D tentatively TRBD1 (5 bases). Per the germline V gene, CDR1 is SGHNT and CDR2 is YYREEE (reference sequence). Trimming removed 4 bases from V and 3 bases from J, with 15 bases in between. This CDR3 is 15 amino acids long. The CDR3 bases are TGTGCCAGCAGCGAAAGAACACAGGTGACAGATACGCAGTATTTT. Translation gives CASSERTQVTDTQYF.